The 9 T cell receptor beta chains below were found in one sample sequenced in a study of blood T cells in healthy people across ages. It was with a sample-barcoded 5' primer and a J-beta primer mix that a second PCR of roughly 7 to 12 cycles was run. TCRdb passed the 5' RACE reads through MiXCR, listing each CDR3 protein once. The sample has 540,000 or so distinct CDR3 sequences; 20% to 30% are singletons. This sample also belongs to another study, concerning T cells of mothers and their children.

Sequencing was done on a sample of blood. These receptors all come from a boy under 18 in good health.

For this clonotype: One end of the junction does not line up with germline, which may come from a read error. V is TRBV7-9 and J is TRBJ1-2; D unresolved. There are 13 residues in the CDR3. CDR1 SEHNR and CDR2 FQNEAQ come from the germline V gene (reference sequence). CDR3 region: CAGSLGHGNGYTF. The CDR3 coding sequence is TGTGCCGGCAGCTTAGGCCACGGGAATGGCTACACCTTC.

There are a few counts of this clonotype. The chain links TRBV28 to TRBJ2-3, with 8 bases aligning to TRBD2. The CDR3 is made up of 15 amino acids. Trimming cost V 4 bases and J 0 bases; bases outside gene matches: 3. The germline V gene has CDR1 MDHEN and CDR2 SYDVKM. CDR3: CASSSASGSTDTQYF. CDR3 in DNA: TGTGCCAGCAGTTCGGCTAGCGGGAGCACAGATACGCAGTATTTT.

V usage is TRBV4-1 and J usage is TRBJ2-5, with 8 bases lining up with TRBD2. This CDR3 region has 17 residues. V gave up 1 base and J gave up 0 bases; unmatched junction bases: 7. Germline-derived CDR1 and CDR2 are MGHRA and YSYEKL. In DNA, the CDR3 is TGCGCCAGCAGCCAAGGAATCGGCGGGGGGTACCAAGAGACCCAGTACTTC. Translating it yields CASSQGIGGGYQETQYF.

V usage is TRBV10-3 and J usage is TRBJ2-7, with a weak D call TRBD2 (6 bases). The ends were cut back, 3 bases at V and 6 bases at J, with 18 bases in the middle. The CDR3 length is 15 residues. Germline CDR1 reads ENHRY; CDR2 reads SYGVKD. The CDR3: CAISDPGVILFEQYF. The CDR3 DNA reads TGTGCCATCAGTGATCCGGGAGTTATTCTATTCGAGCAGTACTTC.

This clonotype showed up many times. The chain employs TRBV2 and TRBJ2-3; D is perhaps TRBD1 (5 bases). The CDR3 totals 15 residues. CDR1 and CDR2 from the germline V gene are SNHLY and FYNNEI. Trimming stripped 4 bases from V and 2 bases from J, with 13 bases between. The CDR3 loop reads CASSGTPQPTDTQYF. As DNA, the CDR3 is TGTGCCAGCAGTGGGACACCACAACCCACAGATACGCAGTATTTT.

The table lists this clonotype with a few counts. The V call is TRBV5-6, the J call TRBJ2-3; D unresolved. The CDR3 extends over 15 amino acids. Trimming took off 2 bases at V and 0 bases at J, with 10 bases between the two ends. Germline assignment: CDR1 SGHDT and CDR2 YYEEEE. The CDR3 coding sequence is TGTGCCAGCAGCTTTAGACTGCGTAGCACAGATACGCAGTATTTT. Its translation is CASSFRLRSTDTQYF. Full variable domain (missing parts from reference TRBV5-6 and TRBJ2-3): DAGVTQSPTHLIKTRGQQVTLRCSPKSGHDTVSWYQQALGQGPQFIFQYYEEEERQRGNFPDRFSGHQFPNYSSELNVNALLLGDSALYLCASSFRLRSTDTQYFGPGTRLTVL.

The DNA for the CDR3 is TGCAGCGTTGAATTGGCAGGGCCTAACTATGGCTACACCTTC. Encoded protein: CSVELAGPNYGYTF. V and J are TRBV29-1 and TRBJ1-2; the D gene is possibly TRBD1 (5 bases). V was clipped by 2 bases and J by 0 bases, with 10 bases between them. Germline V gene lookup returns CDR1 SQVTM and CDR2 ANQGSEA. This CDR3 comprises 14 residues.

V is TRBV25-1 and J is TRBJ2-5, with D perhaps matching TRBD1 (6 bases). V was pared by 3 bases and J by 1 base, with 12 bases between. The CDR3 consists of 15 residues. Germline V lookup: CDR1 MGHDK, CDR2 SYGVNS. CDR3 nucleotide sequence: TGTGCCAGCAGTGACCCTCGACAGGCCCAAGAGACCCAGTACTTC. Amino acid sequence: CASSDPRQAQETQYF.

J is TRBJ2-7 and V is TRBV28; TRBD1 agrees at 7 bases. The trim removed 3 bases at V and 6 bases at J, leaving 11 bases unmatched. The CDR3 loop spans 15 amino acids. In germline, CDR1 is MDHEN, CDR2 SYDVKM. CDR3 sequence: CASSLRGGSPSEQYF. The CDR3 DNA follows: TGTGCCAGCAGTTTGCGAGGGGGCTCCCCTTCCGAGCAGTACTTC.